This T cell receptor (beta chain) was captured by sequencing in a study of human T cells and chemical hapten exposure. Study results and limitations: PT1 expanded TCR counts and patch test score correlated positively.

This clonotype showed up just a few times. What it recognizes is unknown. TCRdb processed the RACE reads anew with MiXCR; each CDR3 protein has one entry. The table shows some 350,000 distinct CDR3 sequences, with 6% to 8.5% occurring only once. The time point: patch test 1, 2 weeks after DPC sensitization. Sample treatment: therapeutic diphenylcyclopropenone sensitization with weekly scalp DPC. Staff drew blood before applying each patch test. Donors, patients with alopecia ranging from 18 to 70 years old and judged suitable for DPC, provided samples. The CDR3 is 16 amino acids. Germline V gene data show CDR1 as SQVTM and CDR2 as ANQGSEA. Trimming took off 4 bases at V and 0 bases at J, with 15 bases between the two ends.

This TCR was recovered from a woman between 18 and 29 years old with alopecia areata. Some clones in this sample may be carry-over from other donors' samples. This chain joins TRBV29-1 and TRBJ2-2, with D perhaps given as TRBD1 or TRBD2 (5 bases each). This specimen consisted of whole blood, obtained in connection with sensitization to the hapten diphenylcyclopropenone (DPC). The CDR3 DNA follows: TGCAGCGTTGTTGGGCAGGGACCTTCGAACACCGGGGAGCTGTTTTTT. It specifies CSVVGQGPSNTGELFF.